This T cell receptor beta chain was sequenced for a study of patients and donors after allogeneic stem cell transplantation. This CDR3 has 14 amino acids. J was trimmed by 4 bases and V by 2 bases; bases with no gene match: 5. CDR1 is SGDLS and CDR2 is YYNGEE in the germline V gene. Via MiXCR, TCRdb re-called the RT-PCR reads, giving one row per CDR3 protein. The data hold about a million distinct CDR3 sequences, with about a sixth observed a single time. Sequencing was performed on blood, either unsorted or a sorted T cell fraction (not recorded which). The clonotype was recovered from a human donor who was either an allogeneic HSCT recipient or a stem cell or donor lymphocyte infusion donor (not recorded which). It is not recorded whose cells these are; they may come from a transplant donor. V usage is TRBV9 and J usage is TRBJ2-5; TRBD2 matches at 7 bases. The CDR3 reads CASSVGTTLETQYF. The CDR3 nucleotides are TGTGCCAGCAGCGTCGGGACTACTTTAGAGACCCAGTACTTC.